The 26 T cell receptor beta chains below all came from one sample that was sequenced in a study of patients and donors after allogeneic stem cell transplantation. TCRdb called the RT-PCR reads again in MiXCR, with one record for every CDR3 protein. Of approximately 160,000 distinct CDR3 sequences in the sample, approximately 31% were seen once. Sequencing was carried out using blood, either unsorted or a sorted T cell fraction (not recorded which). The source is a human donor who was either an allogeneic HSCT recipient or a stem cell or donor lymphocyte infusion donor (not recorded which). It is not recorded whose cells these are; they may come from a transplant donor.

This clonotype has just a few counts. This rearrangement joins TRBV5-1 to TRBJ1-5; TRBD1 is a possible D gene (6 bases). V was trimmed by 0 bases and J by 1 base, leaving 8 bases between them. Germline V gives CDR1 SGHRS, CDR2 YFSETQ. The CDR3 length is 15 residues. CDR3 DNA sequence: TGCGCCAGCAGCTTGGACAGGGCGAGCAATCAGCCCCAGCATTTT. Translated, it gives CASSLDRASNQPQHF.

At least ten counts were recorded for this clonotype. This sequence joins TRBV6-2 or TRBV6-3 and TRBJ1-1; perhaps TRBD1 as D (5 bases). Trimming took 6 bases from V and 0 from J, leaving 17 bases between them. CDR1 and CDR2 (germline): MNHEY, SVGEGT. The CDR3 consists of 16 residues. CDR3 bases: TGTGCCAGCAGCCACTCAAGAGGGGTCATGAACACTGAAGCTTTCTTT. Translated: CASSHSRGVMNTEAFF.

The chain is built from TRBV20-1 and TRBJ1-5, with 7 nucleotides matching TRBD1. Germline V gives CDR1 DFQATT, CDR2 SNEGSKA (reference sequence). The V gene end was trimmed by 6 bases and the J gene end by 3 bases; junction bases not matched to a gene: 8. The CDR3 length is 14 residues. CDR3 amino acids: CSAKGQSVNQPQHF. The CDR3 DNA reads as TGCAGTGCCAAGGGACAGTCAGTCAATCAGCCCCAGCATTTT.

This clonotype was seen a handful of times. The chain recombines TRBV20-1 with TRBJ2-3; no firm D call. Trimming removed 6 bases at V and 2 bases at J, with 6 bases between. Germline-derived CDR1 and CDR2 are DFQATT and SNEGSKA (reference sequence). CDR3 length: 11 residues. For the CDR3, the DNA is TGCAGTGCCGGGCCCACAGATACGCAGTATTTT. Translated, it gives CSAGPTDTQYF.

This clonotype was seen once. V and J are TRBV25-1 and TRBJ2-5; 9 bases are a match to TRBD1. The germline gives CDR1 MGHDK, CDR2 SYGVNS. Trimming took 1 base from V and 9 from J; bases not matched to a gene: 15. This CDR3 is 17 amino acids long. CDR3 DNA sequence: TGTGCCAGCAGTGAATTCAGAGGGGGACAGGGATTTACGGCCCAGTACTTC. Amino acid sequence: CASSEFRGGQGFTAQYF.

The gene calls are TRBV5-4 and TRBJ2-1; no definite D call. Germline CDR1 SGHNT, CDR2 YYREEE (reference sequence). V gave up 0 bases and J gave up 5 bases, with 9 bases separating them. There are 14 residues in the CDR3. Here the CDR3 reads CASSLGRPDNEQFF. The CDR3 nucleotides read TGTGCCAGCAGCTTGGGACGCCCCGACAATGAGCAGTTCTTC.

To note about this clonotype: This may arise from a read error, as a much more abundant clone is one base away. CDR3 bases: TGTGCCAGCAGCCGGGACAACCAAGAGACCCAGTACTTC. Its translation is CASSRDNQETQYF. This chain uses TRBV14 with TRBJ2-5; a possible D gene is TRBD1 (6 bases). CDR3 length: 13 amino acids. V was trimmed by 4 bases and J by 0 bases, leaving 6 bases between them. Per germline, CDR1 SGHDN and CDR2 FVKESK. The full variable domain, its missing parts supplied by reference TRBV14 and TRBJ2-5, is EAGVTQFPSHSVIEKGQTVTLRCDPISGHDNLYWYRRVMGKEIKFLLHFVKESKQDESGMPNNRFLAERTGGTYSTLKVQPAELEDSGVYFCASSRDNQETQYFGPGTRLLVL.

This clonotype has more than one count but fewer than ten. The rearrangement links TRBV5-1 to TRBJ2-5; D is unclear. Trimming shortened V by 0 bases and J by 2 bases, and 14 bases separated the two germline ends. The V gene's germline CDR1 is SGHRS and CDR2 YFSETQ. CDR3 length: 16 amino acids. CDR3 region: CASSLGWAGQQETQYF. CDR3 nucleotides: TGCGCCAGCAGCTTGGGATGGGCAGGCCAGCAAGAGACCCAGTACTTC.

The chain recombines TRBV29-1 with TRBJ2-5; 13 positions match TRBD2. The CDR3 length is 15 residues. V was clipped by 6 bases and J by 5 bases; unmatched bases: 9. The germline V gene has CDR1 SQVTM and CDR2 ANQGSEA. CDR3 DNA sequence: TGCAGCGTACCGGGACTAGCGGGACTAGGGGAGACCCAGTACTTC. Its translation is CSVPGLAGLGETQYF.

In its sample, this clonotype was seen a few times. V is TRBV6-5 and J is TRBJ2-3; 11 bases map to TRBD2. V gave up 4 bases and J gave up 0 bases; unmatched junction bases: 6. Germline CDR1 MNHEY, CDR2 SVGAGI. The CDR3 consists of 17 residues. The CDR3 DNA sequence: TGTGCCAGCAGTTTTCGACTAGCGGGAATAAGCACAGATACGCAGTATTTT. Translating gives CASSFRLAGISTDTQYF.

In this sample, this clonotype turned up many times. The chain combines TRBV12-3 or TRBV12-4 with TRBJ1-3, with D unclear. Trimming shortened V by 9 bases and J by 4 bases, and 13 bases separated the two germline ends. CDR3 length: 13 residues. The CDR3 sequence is CASNEGFGNTIYF. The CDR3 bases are TGTGCCAGTAACGAGGGATTCGGAAACACCATATATTTT.

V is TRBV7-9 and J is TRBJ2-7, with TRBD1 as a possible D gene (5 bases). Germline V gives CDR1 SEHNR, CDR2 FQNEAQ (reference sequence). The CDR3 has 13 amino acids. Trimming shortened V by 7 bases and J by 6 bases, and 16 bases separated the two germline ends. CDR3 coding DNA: TGTGCCAGCATAGGCAGGGAAAGAGGCGAGCAGTACTTC. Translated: CASIGRERGEQYF.

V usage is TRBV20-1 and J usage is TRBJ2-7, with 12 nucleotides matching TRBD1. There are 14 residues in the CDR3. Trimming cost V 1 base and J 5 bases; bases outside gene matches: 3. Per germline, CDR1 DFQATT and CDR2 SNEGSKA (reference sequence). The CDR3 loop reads CSARVGQGANEQYF. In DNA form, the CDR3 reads TGCAGTGCTAGAGTGGGACAGGGGGCTAACGAGCAGTACTTC.

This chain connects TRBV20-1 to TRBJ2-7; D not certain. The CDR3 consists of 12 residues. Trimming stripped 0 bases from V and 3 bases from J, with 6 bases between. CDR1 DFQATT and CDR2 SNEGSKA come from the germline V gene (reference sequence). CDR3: CSARDEIYEQYF. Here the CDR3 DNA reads TGCAGTGCTAGAGATGAGATCTACGAGCAGTACTTC.

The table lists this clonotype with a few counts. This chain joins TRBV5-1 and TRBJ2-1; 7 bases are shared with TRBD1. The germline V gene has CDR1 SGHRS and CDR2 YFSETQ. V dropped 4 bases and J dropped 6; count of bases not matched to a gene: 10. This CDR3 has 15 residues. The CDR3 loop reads CASSTGTERPNEQFF. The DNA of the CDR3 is TGCGCCAGCAGCACCGGGACAGAGCGACCCAATGAGCAGTTCTTC.

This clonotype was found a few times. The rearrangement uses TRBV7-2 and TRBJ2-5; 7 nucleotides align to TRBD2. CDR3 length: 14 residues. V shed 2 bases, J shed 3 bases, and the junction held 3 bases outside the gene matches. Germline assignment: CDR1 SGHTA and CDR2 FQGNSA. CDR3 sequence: CASSLRGSKETQYF. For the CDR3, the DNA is TGTGCCAGCAGCTTACGCGGGAGTAAAGAGACCCAGTACTTC.

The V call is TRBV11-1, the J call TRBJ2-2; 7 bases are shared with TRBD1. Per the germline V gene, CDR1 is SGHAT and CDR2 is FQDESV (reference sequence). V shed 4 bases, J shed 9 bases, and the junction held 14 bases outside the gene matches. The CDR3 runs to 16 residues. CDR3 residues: CASSSMGRGMFWELFF. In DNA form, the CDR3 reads TGTGCCAGCAGCTCCATGGGCAGGGGGATGTTCTGGGAGCTGTTTTTT.

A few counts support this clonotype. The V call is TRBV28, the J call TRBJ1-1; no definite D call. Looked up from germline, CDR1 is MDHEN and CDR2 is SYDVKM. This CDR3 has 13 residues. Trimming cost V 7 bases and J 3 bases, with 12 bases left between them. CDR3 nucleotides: TGTGCCAGCACTCGGTTATTGGACACTGAAGCTTTCTTT. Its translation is CASTRLLDTEAFF.

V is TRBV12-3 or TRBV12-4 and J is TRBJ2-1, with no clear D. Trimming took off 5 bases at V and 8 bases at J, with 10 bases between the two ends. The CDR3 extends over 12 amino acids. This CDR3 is CASSPPGHEQFF. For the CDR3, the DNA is TGTGCCAGCAGTCCCCCGGGCCATGAGCAGTTCTTC.

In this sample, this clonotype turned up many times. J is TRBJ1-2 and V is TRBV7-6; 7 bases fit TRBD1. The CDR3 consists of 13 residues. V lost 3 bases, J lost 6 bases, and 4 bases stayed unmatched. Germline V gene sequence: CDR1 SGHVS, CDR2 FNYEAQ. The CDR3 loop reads CASSLTGLDGYTF. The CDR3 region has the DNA TGTGCCAGCAGCTTGACAGGGTTGGATGGCTACACCTTC.

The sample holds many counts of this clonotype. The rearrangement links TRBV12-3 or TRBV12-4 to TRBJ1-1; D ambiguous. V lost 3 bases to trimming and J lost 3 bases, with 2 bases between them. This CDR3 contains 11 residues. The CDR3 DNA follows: TGTGCCAGCAGTTTTGACACTGAAGCTTTCTTT. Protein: CASSFDTEAFF.

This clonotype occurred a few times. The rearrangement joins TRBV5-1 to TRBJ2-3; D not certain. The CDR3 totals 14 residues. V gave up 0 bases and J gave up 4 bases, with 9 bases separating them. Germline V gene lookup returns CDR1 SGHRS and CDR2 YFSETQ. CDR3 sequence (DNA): TGCGCCAGCAGCTTGGTCTCTTCAGCAGATACGCAGTATTTT. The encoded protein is CASSLVSSADTQYF.

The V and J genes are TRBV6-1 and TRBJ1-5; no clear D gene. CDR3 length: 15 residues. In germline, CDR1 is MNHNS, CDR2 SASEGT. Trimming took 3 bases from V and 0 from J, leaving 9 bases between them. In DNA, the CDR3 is TGTGCCAGCAGTGATGTCAGATTTAGCAATCAGCCCCAGCATTTT. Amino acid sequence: CASSDVRFSNQPQHF.

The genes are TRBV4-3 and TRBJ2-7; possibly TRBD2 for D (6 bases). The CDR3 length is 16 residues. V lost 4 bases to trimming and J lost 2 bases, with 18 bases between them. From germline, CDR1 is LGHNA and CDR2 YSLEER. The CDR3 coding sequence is TGCGCCAGCAGCCGGGAGGTTATGACAGTAGCCTACGAGCAGTACTTC. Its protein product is CASSREVMTVAYEQYF.

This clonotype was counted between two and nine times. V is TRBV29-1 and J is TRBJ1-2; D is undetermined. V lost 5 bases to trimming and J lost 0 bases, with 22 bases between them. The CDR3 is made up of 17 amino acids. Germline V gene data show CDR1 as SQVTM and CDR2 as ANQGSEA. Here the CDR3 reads CSVLLLPSAEANYGYTF. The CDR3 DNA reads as TGCAGCGTTCTCCTTCTCCCCTCCGCAGAAGCTAACTATGGCTACACCTTC.

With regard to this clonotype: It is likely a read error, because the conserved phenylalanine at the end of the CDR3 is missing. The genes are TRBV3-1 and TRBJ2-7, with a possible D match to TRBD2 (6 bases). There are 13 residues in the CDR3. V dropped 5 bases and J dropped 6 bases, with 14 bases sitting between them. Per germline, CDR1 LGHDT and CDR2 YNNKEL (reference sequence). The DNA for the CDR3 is TGTGCCAGCAGCGTTCGGATGCGGGGCGAGCAGTACTAC. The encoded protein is CASSVRMRGEQYY.